This TCR beta chain is from a study of T-cell memory formation after mild COVID-19. V dropped 0 bases and J dropped 0; count of bases not matched to a gene: 12. CDR1 and CDR2 from the germline V gene are MNHNY and SVGAGI (reference sequence). This CDR3 has 19 amino acids. TCRdb itself ran the 5' RACE reads through MiXCR, one entry per CDR3 protein. The table records roughly 160,000 distinct CDR3 sequences, 10% to 15% of them present only once. The gene calls are TRBV6-6 and TRBJ2-3; TRBD2 matches 7 bases. The specimen was PBMCs or a T cell subset sorted from them (not recorded which). The source is a man younger than 35 who had mild COVID-19 (a few samples of this study predate the infection). Cell type and time point are not known. The CDR3 protein is CASSYSKGTTPTSTDTQYF. The CDR3 region has the DNA TGTGCCAGCAGTTACTCGAAGGGGACTACGCCGACTAGCACAGATACGCAGTATTTT.